Following are 29 T cell receptor beta chains from one sample sequenced in a study of T cell responses to AZD1222 COVID-19 vaccine. The data were produced by immunoSEQ multiplex PCR, yet TCRdb's version contains in-frame clones alone and is incomplete. The table has approximately 130,000 clones, about 88% seen once. Sequencing used peripheral blood, obtained 28 days after the second AZD1222 dose. The receptor source for this set is an adult who received the AZD1222 COVID-19 vaccine.

The chain combines TRBV19 with TRBJ1-2; D is ambiguous. CDR1 and CDR2 (germline): LNHDA, SQIVND (reference sequence). The V end was cut by 4 bases, the J end by 3 bases, with 12 bases between. This CDR3 is 14 amino acids long. CDR3 in amino acids: CASSRERRDYGYTF. Written as DNA, the CDR3 is TGTGCCAGTAGTAGGGAGAGACGGGACTATGGCTACACCTTC.

J is TRBJ2-7 and V is TRBV5-1, with a tentative D call TRBD1 (5 bases). With 3 bases removed from V and 2 bases from J, the gap between germline ends came to 9 bases. This CDR3 region has 13 residues. In germline, CDR1 is SGHRS, CDR2 YFSETQ. CDR3 in amino acids: CASSWRTPYEQYF. CDR3 nucleotide sequence: TGCGCCAGCAGCTGGCGGACACCCTACGAGCAGTACTTC.

This chain connects TRBV10-1 to TRBJ2-5; D call uncertain. The germline V gene encodes CDR1 WNHNN and CDR2 SYGVQD (reference sequence). Deletions cut 9 bases from V and 4 bases from J, with 3 bases between. CDR3 length: 9 residues. CDR3 nucleotide sequence: TGCGCCAGGATAGAGACCCAGTACTTC. Encoded protein: CARIETQYF.

V usage is TRBV5-1 and J usage is TRBJ2-7, with D uncertain. The germline V gene has CDR1 SGHRS and CDR2 YFSETQ. The V gene lost 0 bases and the J gene lost 0 bases, with 10 bases spanning the gap. The length of the CDR3 is 15 residues. DNA for the CDR3: TGCGCCAGCAGCTTGGCCGGCGCTTTCTCCTACGAGCAGTACTTC. It encodes CASSLAGAFSYEQYF.

This sequence joins TRBV2 and TRBJ2-2; D unclear. Germline V CDR1 and CDR2: SNHLY, FYNNEI. V was trimmed by 3 bases and J by 8 bases, leaving 13 bases between them. The CDR3 has 14 residues. CDR3 sequence: CASSDRPFFGELFF. In DNA, the CDR3 is TGTGCCAGCAGTGATAGGCCGTTCTTTGGGGAGCTGTTTTTT.

The J gene is TRBJ1-1, the V gene TRBV6-4; D not resolved. V shed 5 bases and J shed 4 bases, with 11 bases lying between them. The germline V gene encodes CDR1 MRHNA and CDR2 SNTAGT. CDR3 length: 13 amino acids. The CDR3 nucleotides are TGTGCCAGCAGTCTCGAAAGGGCCACTGAAGCTTTCTTT. This translates into CASSLERATEAFF.

The gene calls are TRBV7-9 and TRBJ1-6, with D unclear. This CDR3 is built from 13 residues. Germline V gives CDR1 SEHNR, CDR2 FQNEAQ (reference sequence). V gave up 1 base and J gave up 10 bases, with 8 bases separating them. The CDR3 DNA follows: TGTGCCAGCAGCTTAGTTCGGTTATCACCCCTCCACTTT. Its translation is CASSLVRLSPLHF. Full variable domain (remainder filled in from reference TRBV7-9 and TRBJ1-6): DTGVSQNPRHKITKRGQNVTFRCDPISEHNRLYWYRQTLGQGPEFLTYFQNEAQLEKSRLLSDRFSAERPKGSFSTLEIQRTEQGDSAMYLCASSLVRLSPLHFGNGTRLTVT.

This sequence joins TRBV5-1 and TRBJ2-1; 11 positions match TRBD2. J was trimmed by 3 bases and V by 4 bases; bases with no gene match: 6. CDR1 and CDR2 from the germline V gene are SGHRS and YFSETQ. This CDR3 comprises 16 residues. CDR3 nucleotides: TGCGCCAGCAGCCCCGCGACTAGCGGGGTCTACAATGAGCAGTTCTTC. Residues: CASSPATSGVYNEQFF.

CDR3 in DNA: TGCGCCAGCAGTGAATCGAGAGGGGCAGATACGCAGTATTTT. This sequence encodes CASSESRGADTQYF. The chain links TRBV10-1 to TRBJ2-3; perhaps D is TRBD1 or TRBD2 (5 bases each). This CDR3 contains 14 residues. In germline, CDR1 is WNHNN, CDR2 SYGVQD (reference sequence). V was pared by 3 bases and J by 4 bases, with 11 bases between.

V gene TRBV6-5 combines with J gene TRBJ1-1; a weak D match, TRBD1 (5 bases). Between the trimmed V and J ends, which lost 4 bases and 0 bases, there was a span of 12 bases. The V gene's germline CDR1 is MNHEY and CDR2 SVGAGI. The CDR3 has 15 amino acids. The CDR3 coding sequence is TGTGCCAGCAGTTCCCGCGAAGGGGTGAACACTGAAGCTTTCTTT. It yields the protein CASSSREGVNTEAFF.

The chain carries TRBV2 and TRBJ1-5; the match to TRBD1 covers 8 bases. The CDR3 is 15 residues long. J gave up 7 bases and V 6 bases, and 11 bases lay outside the gene matches. The germline V gene has CDR1 SNHLY and CDR2 FYNNEI. The CDR3 nucleotides are TGTGCCAGCAGCTATACAGGGGGAGGAACGCAGCCCCAGCATTTT. The encoded protein is CASSYTGGGTQPQHF.

This clone appeared once. This chain links TRBV30 with TRBJ1-1; 10 bases are shared with TRBD1. With V trimmed by 3 bases and J by 8 bases, 12 bases remained unmatched. Germline CDR1 is GTSNPN and CDR2 is SVGIG (reference sequence). The CDR3 extends over 15 amino acids. The CDR3 coding sequence is TGTGCCTGGAGGCCCCCGGGACAGGGGATTCGAGAAGCTTTCTTT. Protein: CAWRPPGQGIREAFF.

The chain joins TRBV9 to TRBJ2-3; a possible D gene is TRBD2 (5 bases). Trimming took off 1 base at V and 4 bases at J, with 13 bases between the two ends. CDR3 size: 15 residues. Germline values: CDR1 SGDLS, CDR2 YYNGEE. CDR3 amino acids: CASSVFGRGPDTQYF. The DNA of the CDR3 is TGTGCCAGCAGCGTATTCGGGCGAGGGCCAGATACGCAGTATTTT.

V and J are TRBV27 and TRBJ1-1; a weak D match, TRBD1 (6 bases). Between the trimmed V and J ends, which lost 0 bases and 3 bases, there was a span of 11 bases. The CDR3 has 15 amino acids. The V gene's germline CDR1 is MNHEY and CDR2 SMNVEV (reference sequence). The CDR3 nucleotides are TGTGCCAGCAGTTTATCGTCCCAGGGGCACACTGAAGCTTTCTTT. Its protein is CASSLSSQGHTEAFF.

This sequence joins TRBV10-3 and TRBJ1-6, with no clear D. With 2 bases removed from V and 14 bases from J, the gap between germline ends came to 22 bases. The germline gives CDR1 ENHRY, CDR2 SYGVKD. The CDR3 spans 16 residues. The CDR3 coding sequence is TGTGCCATCAGTGAGCCCAACGGGCCCTTAGGGAAGACCCTCCACTTT. Residues: CAISEPNGPLGKTLHF.

The V gene is TRBV27, the J gene TRBJ1-1; D possibly corresponds to TRBD1 (5 bases). The germline V gene has CDR1 MNHEY and CDR2 SMNVEV (reference sequence). The CDR3 covers 13 residues. The germline V and J ends were trimmed by 2 bases and 1 base, with 5 bases remaining between them. Here the CDR3 DNA reads TGTGCCAGCAGTTTAGACAGGAACACTGAAGCTTTCTTT. This translates into CASSLDRNTEAFF.

Concerning this clone itself: A read error may account for a junction end that differs from germline. J is TRBJ1-1 and V is TRBV7-9; weak D call: TRBD1 (5 bases). Germline V lookup: CDR1 SEHNR, CDR2 FQNEAQ (reference sequence). This CDR3 region has 14 residues. In DNA form, the CDR3 reads TGTGCCAGCAGCTTAGTAGGGGTTAACAGTGAAGCTTTCTTT. Its protein product is CASSLVGVNSEAFF.

The chain carries TRBV5-1 and TRBJ2-3; 10 positions match TRBD2. Looked up from germline, CDR1 is SGHRS and CDR2 is YFSETQ. There are 15 residues in the CDR3. After removal of 4 bases from V and 6 bases from J, the junction contained 8 bases not matched to a gene. CDR3 DNA sequence: TGCGCCAGCAGCCCTAGCGGGGGCTCTTTGGATACGCAGTATTTT. Translating gives CASSPSGGSLDTQYF.

Of note for this clone: The junction departs from the called germline gene at one end, perhaps through a read error. The rearrangement links TRBV5-4 to TRBJ2-7, with 12 bases lining up with TRBD2. Germline values: CDR1 SGHNT, CDR2 YYREEE (reference sequence). This CDR3 contains 13 residues. This CDR3 reads CASSLGLAGAENF. In DNA form, the CDR3 reads TGTGCCAGCAGCTTGGGACTAGCGGGGGCAGAGAACTTC.

The rearrangement joins TRBV10-2 to TRBJ2-3; no firm D call. The germline V gene encodes CDR1 WSHSY and CDR2 SAAADI. The CDR3 extends over 16 amino acids. Trimming removed 1 base from V and 3 bases from J, with 14 bases in between. The chain's CDR3 is CASSEYRTPGTDTQYF. CDR3 coding DNA: TGCGCCAGCAGTGAGTATAGGACCCCGGGTACAGATACGCAGTATTTT.

In its sample, this clone was seen once. The chain recombines TRBV4-1 with TRBJ2-7; 7 positions agree with TRBD2. The length of the CDR3 is 15 residues. The V segment lost 1 base and the J segment 5 bases; nucleotides outside the gene matches: 8. Germline CDR1 MGHRA, CDR2 YSYEKL. The chain's CDR3 is CASSQGASGANEQYF. CDR3 coding DNA: TGCGCCAGCAGCCAAGGAGCGAGCGGGGCGAACGAGCAGTACTTC.

This rearrangement joins TRBV12-3 or TRBV12-4 to TRBJ1-2; no firm D call. Trimming shortened V by 3 bases and J by 4 bases, and 9 bases separated the two germline ends. The CDR3 is made up of 13 amino acids. Here the CDR3 DNA reads TGTGCCAGCAGTTTTGATAGGGCCTATGGCTACACCTTC. Residues: CASSFDRAYGYTF.

This clone has a handful of counts. The chain has TRBV30 and TRBJ1-5; D is perhaps TRBD1 (5 bases). CDR3 length: 14 residues. The V end lost 2 bases, the J end lost 1 base, and 9 bases lay between the germline ends. Germline CDR1 reads GTSNPN; CDR2 reads SVGIG (reference sequence). CDR3 protein: CAWSSGRSNQPQHF. The CDR3 DNA follows: TGTGCCTGGAGTTCGGGGCGCAGCAATCAGCCCCAGCATTTT.

A single count supports this clone. The chain links TRBV28 to TRBJ1-6; D possibly corresponds to TRBD1 (6 bases). The CDR3 totals 15 residues. The germline CDR1 and CDR2 sequences are MDHEN and SYDVKM. The V end lost 7 bases, the J end lost 7 bases, and 17 bases lay between the germline ends. The CDR3 reads CASTIRAGANSPLHF. The CDR3 DNA sequence: TGTGCCAGCACCATACGTGCGGGGGCCAATTCACCCCTCCACTTT. Drawing the rest from reference TRBV28 and TRBJ1-6, the complete variable domain is DVKVTQSSRYLVKRTGEKVFLECVQDMDHENMFWYRQDPGLGLRLIYFSYDVKMKEKGDIPEGYSVSREKKERFSLILESASTNQTSMYLCASTIRAGANSPLHFGNGTRLTVT.

This clone came up a few times. CDR3 region: CASSQQGGDEKLFF. The CDR3 bases are TGTGCCAGTAGTCAACAGGGGGGGGATGAAAAACTGTTTTTT. The rearrangement joins TRBV19 to TRBJ1-4; 8 bases agree with TRBD1. The CDR3 runs 14 residues. Germline-derived CDR1 and CDR2 are LNHDA and SQIVND (reference sequence). The V segment lost 5 bases and the J segment 6 bases; nucleotides outside the gene matches: 5.

V gene TRBV5-4 combines with J gene TRBJ2-7; a weak D match, TRBD2 (6 bases). CDR1 and CDR2 (germline): SGHNT, YYREEE (reference sequence). The CDR3 runs to 14 residues. The V end lost 4 bases, the J end lost 4 bases, and 15 bases lay between the germline ends. Written as DNA, the CDR3 is TGTGCCAGCAGCCGGGAGCAGGGAGTATACGAGCAGTACTTC. Translation gives CASSREQGVYEQYF.

This chain joins TRBV30 and TRBJ1-6; D gene uncertain. Germline assignment: CDR1 GTSNPN and CDR2 SVGIG (reference sequence). Trimming removed 4 bases from V and 6 bases from J, with 10 bases in between. CDR3 length: 13 amino acids. CDR3 in DNA: TGTGCCTGGACCAACCGCGGTAATTCACCCCTCCACTTT. As protein: CAWTNRGNSPLHF.

The chain employs TRBV28 and TRBJ2-7, with TRBD1 identical over 12 bases. CDR3 length equals 15 residues. J lost 4 bases, V lost 4 bases, and 5 bases had no gene match. Per germline, CDR1 MDHEN and CDR2 SYDVKM. The CDR3 loop is CASSSPGQGAYEQYF. CDR3 sequence (DNA): TGTGCCAGCAGTTCGCCGGGACAGGGGGCTTACGAGCAGTACTTC. The full variable domain, in which reference TRBV28 and TRBJ2-7 provide the parts outside the CDR3, is DVKVTQSSRYLVKRTGEKVFLECVQDMDHENMFWYRQDPGLGLRLIYFSYDVKMKEKGDIPEGYSVSREKKERFSLILESASTNQTSMYLCASSSPGQGAYEQYFGPGTRLTVT.

This clone was counted a few times. J is TRBJ1-1 and V is TRBV29-1; the D is unclear. This CDR3 has 12 residues. Germline CDR1 reads SQVTM; CDR2 reads ANQGSEA. Trimming removed 0 bases from V and 10 bases from J, with 12 bases in between. The CDR3 loop reads CSVEERRGGAFF. The CDR3 bases are TGCAGCGTTGAAGAACGCCGAGGAGGAGCTTTCTTT.